Given below is one TCR beta chain in context. What it recognizes is unknown. With 3 bases removed from V and 12 bases from J, the gap between germline ends came to 17 bases. The germline V gene has CDR1 SEHNR and CDR2 FQNEAQ (reference sequence). This CDR3 contains 13 residues. TCRdb re-analysed the reads in MiXCR, keeping a single row per CDR3 protein. Of fewer than 900,000 distinct CDR3 sequences in the sample, around 29% were seen once. These data belong to a study of T cell repertoires in cytomegalovirus infection. Study as a whole: Based on public TCR beta signatures, there were indications of CMV infection and of a matching HLA type. Findings and caveats of the study: Pooled public TCR beta family frequency picked out CMV carriers with the relevant HLA. HLA-C-restricted CMV-specific TCR beta clonotypes were dominant in the ex vivo response.

This clonotype originated in a human donor in good health (CMV status not recorded). Some clones in this sample may be carry-over from other donors' samples. Specimen: cultured CD8+ T cells from PBMCs, collected from culture after CMV antigen stimulation. This sequence joins TRBV7-9 and TRBJ1-2; D may be TRBD1 (6 bases). The DNA for the CDR3 is TGTGCCAGCAGCTTCCCGGGGCCAGGGGACGACACCTTC. Translation gives CASSFPGPGDDTF.